The rows below give T cell receptor beta chains drawn from one sample of a study of blood T cell dynamics during melanoma immunotherapy. Method: immunoSEQ multiplex PCR; TCRdb's copy keeps in-frame clones and lacks some. This table has 10,000 or so clones, roughly nine tenths appearing once. The sample consisted of blood, taken from a patient treated with checkpoint blockade. Receptors were obtained from a human donor with melanoma. The CDR3 runs from the conserved cysteine through the conserved F or W. The order of the fields is CDR3 protein, CDR3 DNA, J gene, CDR3 length, D gene, V gene, clone size. A D gene is named only where the DNA matches it firmly. Some rows mark clone size as missing; the rest say once, few, many or name a class of expanded clone.

CDR3: CASSLAVGSSNEQFF; DNA: TGCGCCAGCAGCTTGGCCGTCGGGAGCAGTAATGAGCAGTTCTTC; J: TRBJ2-1; length: 15; D: -; V: TRBV5-1; size: -
CDR3: CASSLSVFGYGYTF; DNA: TGTGCCAGCAGTTTATCTGTGTTCGGCTATGGCTACACCTTC; J: TRBJ1-2; length: 14; D: -; V: TRBV27; size: -
CDR3: CASSLAPGTGRDEAFF; DNA: TGTGCCAGCAGCTTAGCTCCAGGGACGGGAAGAGATGAAGCTTTCTTT; J: TRBJ1-1; length: 16; D: -; V: TRBV11-2; size: once
CDR3: CASSMTLAKNIQYF; DNA: TGTGCCAGTAGTATGACCTTAGCCAAAAACATTCAGTACTTC; J: TRBJ2-4; length: 14; D: -; V: TRBV19; size: -
CDR3: CASYRAHEQYF; DNA: TGTGCCAGTTACAGGGCCCACGAGCAGTACTTC; J: TRBJ2-7; length: 11; D: -; V: TRBV28; size: once
CDR3: CASSKTQGDTGELFF; DNA: TGTGCCAGCAGCAAGACGCAAGGGGACACCGGGGAGCTGTTTTTT; J: TRBJ2-2; length: 15; D: -; V: TRBV14; size: -
CDR3: CASSYSFVSTYEQYF; DNA: TGTGCCAGCAGTTACTCGTTTGTCAGCACCTACGAGCAGTACTTC; J: TRBJ2-7; length: 15; D: -; V: TRBV6-6; size: once
CDR3: CASSLMGADTQYF; DNA: TGCGCCAGCAGCTTGATGGGCGCAGATACGCAGTATTTT; J: TRBJ2-3; length: 13; D: -; V: TRBV5-1; size: -
CDR3: CASSFQGGLAGKDTQYF; DNA: TGTGCCAGCAGTTTCCAGGGGGGACTAGCGGGAAAAGATACGCAGTATTTT; J: TRBJ2-3; length: 17; D: TRBD2; V: TRBV27; size: once
CDR3: CASSLRDLAEAFF; DNA: TGTGCCAGCAGCTTACGGGACCTCGCTGAAGCTTTCTTT; J: TRBJ1-1; length: 13; D: -; V: TRBV7-9; size: -
CDR3: CASSLQGAISPLHF; DNA: TGTGCCAGCAGCCTACAGGGGGCAATTTCACCCCTCCACTTT; J: TRBJ1-6; length: 14; D: TRBD1; V: TRBV11-2; size: -
CDR3: CASSRTGNTEAFF; DNA: TGCGCCAGCAGCCGGACAGGGAACACTGAAGCTTTCTTT; J: TRBJ1-1; length: 13; D: TRBD1; V: TRBV4-1; size: -
CDR3: CASSPVLSGGPEAFF; DNA: TGTGCCAGCAGCCCAGTATTGTCGGGCGGTCCTGAAGCTTTCTTT; J: TRBJ1-1; length: 15; D: -; V: TRBV9; size: few
CDR3: CASSSRGQSYGYTF; DNA: TGTGCCAGTAGTTCCCGGGGTCAATCCTATGGCTACACCTTC; J: TRBJ1-2; length: 14; D: -; V: TRBV19; size: -
CDR3: CSGTANEKLFF; DNA: TGCAGCGGGACAGCTAATGAAAAACTGTTTTTT; J: TRBJ1-4; length: 11; D: TRBD1; V: TRBV20-1; size: -